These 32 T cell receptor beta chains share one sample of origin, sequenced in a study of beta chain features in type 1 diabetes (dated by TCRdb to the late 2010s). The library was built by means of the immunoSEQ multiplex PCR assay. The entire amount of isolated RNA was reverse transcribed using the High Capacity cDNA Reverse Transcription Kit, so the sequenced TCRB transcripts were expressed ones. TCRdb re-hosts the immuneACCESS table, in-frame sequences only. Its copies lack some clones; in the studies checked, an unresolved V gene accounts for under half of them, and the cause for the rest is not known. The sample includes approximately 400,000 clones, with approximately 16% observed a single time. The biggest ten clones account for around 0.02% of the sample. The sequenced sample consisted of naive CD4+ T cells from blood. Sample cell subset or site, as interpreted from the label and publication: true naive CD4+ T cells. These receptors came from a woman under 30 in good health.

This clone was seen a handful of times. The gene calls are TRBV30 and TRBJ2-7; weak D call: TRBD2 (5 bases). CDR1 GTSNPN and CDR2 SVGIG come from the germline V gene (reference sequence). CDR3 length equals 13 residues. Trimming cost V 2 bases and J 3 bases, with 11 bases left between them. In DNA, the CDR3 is TGTGCCTGGAGTATGGAAGGAGGCTACGAGCAGTACTTC. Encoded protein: CAWSMEGGYEQYF.

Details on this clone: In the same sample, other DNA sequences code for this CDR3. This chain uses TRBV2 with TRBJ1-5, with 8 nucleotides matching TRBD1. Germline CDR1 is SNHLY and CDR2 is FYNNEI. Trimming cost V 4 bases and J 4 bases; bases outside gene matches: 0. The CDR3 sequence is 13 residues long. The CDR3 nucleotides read TGTGCCAGCAGTGGGACAGGGAATCAGCCCCAGCATTTT. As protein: CASSGTGNQPQHF.

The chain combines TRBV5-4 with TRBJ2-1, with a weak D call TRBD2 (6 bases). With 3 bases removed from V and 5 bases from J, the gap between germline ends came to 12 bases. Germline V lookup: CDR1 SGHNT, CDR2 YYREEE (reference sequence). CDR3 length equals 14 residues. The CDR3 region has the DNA TGTGCCAGCAGCTCGGCGGGGCCTAACAATGAGCAGTTCTTC. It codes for CASSSAGPNNEQFF. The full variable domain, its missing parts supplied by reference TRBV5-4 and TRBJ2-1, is ETGVTQSPTHLIKTRGQQVTLRCSSQSGHNTVSWYQQALGQGPQFIFQYYREEENGRGNFPPRFSGLQFPNYSSELNVNALELDDSALYLCASSSAGPNNEQFFGPGTRLTVL.

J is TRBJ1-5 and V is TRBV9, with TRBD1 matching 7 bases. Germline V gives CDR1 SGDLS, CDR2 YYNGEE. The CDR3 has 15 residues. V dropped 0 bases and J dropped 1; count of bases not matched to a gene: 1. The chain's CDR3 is CASSVGGQSNQPQHF. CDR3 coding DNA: TGTGCCAGCAGCGTAGGGGGACAGAGCAATCAGCCCCAGCATTTT.

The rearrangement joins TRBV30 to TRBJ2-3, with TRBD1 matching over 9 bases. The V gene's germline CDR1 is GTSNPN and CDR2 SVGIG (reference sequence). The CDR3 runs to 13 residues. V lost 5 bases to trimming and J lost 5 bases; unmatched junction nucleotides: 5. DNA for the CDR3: TGTGCCTGGGCTTACAGGGGGCGAGATACGCAGTATTTT. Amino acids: CAWAYRGRDTQYF.

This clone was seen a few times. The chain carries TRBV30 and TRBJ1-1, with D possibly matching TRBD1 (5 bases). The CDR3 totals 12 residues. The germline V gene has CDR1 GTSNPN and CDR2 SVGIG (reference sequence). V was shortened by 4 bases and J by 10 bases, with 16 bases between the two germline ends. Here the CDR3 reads CAWTPAGGIAFF. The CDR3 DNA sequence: TGTGCCTGGACTCCCGCCGGGGGAATAGCTTTCTTT.

The CDR3 reads CASMGQGYEPQHF. DNA for the CDR3: TGTGCCAGTATGGGACAGGGCTATGAGCCCCAGCATTTT. The chain links TRBV19 to TRBJ1-5, with 9 bases identical to TRBD1. The CDR3 is 13 amino acids. Trimming at V came to 7 bases and at J to 8 bases, leaving 6 bases not matched to a gene. Looked up from germline, CDR1 is LNHDA and CDR2 is SQIVND (reference sequence).

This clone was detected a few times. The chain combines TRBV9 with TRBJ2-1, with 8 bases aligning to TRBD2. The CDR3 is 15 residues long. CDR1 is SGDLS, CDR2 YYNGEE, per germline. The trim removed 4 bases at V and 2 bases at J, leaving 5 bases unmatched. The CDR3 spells CASSPEGLAYNEQFF. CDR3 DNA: TGTGCCAGCAGCCCCGAGGGACTAGCCTACAATGAGCAGTTCTTC.

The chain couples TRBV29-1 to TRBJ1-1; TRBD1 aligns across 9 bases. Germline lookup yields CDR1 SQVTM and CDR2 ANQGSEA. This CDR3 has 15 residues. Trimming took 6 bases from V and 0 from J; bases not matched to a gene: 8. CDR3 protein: CSVYGTGNMNTEAFF. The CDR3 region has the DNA TGCAGCGTGTACGGGACAGGGAACATGAACACTGAAGCTTTCTTT.

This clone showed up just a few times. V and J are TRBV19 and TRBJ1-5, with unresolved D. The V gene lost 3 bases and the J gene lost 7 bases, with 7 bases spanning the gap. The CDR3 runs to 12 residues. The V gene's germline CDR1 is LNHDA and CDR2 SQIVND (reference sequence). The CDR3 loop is CASSIPRQPQHF. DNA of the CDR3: TGTGCCAGTAGTATCCCGCGCCAGCCCCAGCATTTT.

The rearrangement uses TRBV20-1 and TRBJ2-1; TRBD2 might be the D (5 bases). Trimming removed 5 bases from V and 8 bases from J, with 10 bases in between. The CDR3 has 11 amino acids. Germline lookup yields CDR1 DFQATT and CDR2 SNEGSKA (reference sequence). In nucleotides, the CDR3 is TGCAGTGCTCCCAGCGGTTATGAGCAGTTCTTC. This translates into CSAPSGYEQFF.

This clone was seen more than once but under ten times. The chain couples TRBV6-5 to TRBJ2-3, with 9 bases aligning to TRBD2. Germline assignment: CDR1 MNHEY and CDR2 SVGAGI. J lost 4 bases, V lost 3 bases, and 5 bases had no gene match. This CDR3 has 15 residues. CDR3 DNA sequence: TGTGCCAGCAGTTATAAAAGCGGGAGGTCAGATACGCAGTATTTT. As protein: CASSYKSGRSDTQYF.

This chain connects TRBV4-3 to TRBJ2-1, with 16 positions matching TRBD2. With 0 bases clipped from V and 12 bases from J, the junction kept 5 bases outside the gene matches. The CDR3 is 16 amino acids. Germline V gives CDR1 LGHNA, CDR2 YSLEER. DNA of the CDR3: TGCGCCAGCAGCCAAGATCCCGGGACTAGCGGGAGGGGGCAGTTCTTC. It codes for CASSQDPGTSGRGQFF.

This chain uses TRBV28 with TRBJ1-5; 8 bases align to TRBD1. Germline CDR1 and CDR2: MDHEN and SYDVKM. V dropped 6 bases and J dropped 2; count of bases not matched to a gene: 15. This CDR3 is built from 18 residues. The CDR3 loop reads CASRSGGQGRFGNQPQHF. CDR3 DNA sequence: TGTGCCAGCAGATCAGGGGGCCAGGGGCGGTTCGGCAATCAGCCCCAGCATTTT.

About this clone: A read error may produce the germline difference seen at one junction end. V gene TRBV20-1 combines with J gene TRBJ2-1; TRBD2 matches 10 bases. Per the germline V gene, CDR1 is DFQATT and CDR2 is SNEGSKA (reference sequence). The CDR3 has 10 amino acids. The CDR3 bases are TGTGGGACTAGCGCATATGAGCAGTTCTTC. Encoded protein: CGTSAYEQFF.

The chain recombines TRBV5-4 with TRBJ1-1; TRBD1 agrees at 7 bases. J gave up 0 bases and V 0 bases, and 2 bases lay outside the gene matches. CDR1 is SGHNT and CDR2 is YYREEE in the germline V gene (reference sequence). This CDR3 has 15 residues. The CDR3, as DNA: TGTGCCAGCAGCTTGGGACAGGGCATGAACACTGAAGCTTTCTTT. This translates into CASSLGQGMNTEAFF.

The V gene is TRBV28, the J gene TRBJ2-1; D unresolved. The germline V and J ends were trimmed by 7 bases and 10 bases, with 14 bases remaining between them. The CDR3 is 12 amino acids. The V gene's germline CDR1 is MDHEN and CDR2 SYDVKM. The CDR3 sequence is CASTSTLREQFF. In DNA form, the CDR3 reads TGTGCCAGCACCTCTACCCTCCGGGAGCAGTTCTTC.

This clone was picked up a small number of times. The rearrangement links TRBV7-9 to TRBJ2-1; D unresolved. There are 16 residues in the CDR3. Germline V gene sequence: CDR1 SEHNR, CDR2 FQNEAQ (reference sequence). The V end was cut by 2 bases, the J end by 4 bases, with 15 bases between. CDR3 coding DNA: TGTGCCAGCAGCTTATCTTTCGGTGTCGATTACAATGAGCAGTTCTTC. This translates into CASSLSFGVDYNEQFF.

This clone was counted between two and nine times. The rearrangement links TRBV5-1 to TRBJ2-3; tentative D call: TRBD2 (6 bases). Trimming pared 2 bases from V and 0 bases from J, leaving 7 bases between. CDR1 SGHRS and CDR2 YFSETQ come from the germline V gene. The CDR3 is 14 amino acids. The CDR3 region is CASSFRGSTDTQYF. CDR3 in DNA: TGCGCCAGCAGCTTTCGGGGGAGCACAGATACGCAGTATTTT.

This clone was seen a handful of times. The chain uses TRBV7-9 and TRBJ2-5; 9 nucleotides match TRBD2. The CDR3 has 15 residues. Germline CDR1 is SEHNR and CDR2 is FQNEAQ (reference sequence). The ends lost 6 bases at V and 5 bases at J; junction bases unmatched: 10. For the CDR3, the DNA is TGTGCCAGCAGTTACCTAGCGGGAAATGCTGAGACCCAGTACTTC. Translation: CASSYLAGNAETQYF.

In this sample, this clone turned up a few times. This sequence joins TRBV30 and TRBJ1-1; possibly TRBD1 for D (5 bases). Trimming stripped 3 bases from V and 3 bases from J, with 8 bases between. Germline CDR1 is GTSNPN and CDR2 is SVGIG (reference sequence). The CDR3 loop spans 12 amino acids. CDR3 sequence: CAWSREHTEAFF. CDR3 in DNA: TGTGCCTGGAGCAGGGAACACACTGAAGCTTTCTTT.

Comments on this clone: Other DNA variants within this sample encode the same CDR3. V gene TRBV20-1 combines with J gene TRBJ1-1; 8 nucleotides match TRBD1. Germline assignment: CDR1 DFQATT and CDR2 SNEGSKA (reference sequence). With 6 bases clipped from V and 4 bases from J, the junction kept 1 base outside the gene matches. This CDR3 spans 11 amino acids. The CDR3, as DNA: TGCAGTGCCAGGGGGCCCACTGAAGCTTTCTTT. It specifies CSARGPTEAFF.

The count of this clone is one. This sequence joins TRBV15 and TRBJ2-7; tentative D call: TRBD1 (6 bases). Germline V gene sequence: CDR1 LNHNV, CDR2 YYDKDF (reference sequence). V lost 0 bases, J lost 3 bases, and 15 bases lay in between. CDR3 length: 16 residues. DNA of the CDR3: TGTGCCACCAGCAGAGATAAGACAGGCTTAAACTACGAGCAGTACTTC. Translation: CATSRDKTGLNYEQYF.

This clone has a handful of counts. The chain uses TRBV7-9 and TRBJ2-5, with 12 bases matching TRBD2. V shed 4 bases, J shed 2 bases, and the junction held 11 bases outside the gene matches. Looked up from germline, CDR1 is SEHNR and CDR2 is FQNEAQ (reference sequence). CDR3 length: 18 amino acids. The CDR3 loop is CASSSSGGGLAGQETQYF. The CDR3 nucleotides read TGTGCCAGCAGCTCCTCAGGAGGGGGACTAGCGGGTCAAGAGACCCAGTACTTC.

The CDR3 nucleotides read TGTGCCAGCAGTGAATACTCCGGGACAGGGAACTACGAGCAGTACTTC. It encodes CASSEYSGTGNYEQYF. The chain joins TRBV25-1 to TRBJ2-7; TRBD1 aligns across 9 bases. The CDR3 covers 16 residues. Germline CDR1 MGHDK, CDR2 SYGVNS. V gave up 0 bases and J gave up 3 bases; unmatched junction bases: 6.

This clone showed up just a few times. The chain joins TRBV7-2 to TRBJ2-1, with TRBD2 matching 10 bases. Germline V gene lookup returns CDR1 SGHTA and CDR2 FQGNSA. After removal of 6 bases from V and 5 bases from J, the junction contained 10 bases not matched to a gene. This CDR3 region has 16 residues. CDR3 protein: CASRLSALAGDNEQFF. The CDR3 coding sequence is TGTGCCAGCAGACTGTCCGCGCTAGCGGGGGACAATGAGCAGTTCTTC.

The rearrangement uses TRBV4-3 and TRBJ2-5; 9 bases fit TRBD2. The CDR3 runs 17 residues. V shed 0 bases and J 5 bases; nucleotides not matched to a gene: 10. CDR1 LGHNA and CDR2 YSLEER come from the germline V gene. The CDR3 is CASSQDASGTRGETQYF. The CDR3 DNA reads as TGCGCCAGCAGCCAAGATGCTAGCGGGACACGGGGTGAGACCCAGTACTTC.

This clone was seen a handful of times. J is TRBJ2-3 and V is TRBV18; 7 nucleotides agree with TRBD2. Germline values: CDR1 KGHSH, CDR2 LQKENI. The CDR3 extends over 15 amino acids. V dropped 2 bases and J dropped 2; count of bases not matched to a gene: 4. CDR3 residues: CASSPGLADTDTQYF. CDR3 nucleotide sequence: TGTGCCAGCTCACCAGGTCTAGCGGACACAGATACGCAGTATTTT.

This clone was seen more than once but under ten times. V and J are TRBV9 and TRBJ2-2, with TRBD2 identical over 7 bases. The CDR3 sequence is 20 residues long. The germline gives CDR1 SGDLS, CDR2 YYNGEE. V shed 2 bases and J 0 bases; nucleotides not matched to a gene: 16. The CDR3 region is CASSVSPRAPGLANTGELFF. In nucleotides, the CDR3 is TGTGCCAGCAGCGTCAGCCCAAGGGCCCCTGGACTAGCGAACACCGGGGAGCTGTTTTTT.

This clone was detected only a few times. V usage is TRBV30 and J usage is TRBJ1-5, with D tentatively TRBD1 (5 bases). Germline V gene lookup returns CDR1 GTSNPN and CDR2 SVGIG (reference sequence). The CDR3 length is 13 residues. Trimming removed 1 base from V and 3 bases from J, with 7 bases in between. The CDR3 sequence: CAWSGGDNQPQHF. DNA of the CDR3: TGTGCCTGGAGTGGGGGGGACAATCAGCCCCAGCATTTT.

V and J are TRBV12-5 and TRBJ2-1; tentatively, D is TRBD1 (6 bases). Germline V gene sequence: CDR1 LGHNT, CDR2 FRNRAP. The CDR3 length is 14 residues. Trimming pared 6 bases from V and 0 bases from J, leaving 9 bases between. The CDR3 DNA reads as TGTGCTAGTGGGACGGACAGCTCCTACAATGAGCAGTTCTTC. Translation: CASGTDSSYNEQFF.

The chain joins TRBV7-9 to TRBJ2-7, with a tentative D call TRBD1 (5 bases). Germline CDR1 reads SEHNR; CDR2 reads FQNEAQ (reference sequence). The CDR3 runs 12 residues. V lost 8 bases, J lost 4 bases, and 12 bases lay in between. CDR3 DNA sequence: TGTGCCAGCCGGCCCAGGGATTACGAGCAGTACTTC. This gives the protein CASRPRDYEQYF.